Listed below are T cell receptor beta chains from one sample, sequenced in a study of blood T cell repertoires in COVID-19. The data were produced by immunoSEQ multiplex PCR, yet TCRdb's version contains in-frame clones alone and is incomplete. In the table there are 270,000 or so clones, more than 75% of which are singletons. Sequenced material: PBMCs or T cells enriched from blood (not recorded which). These receptors came from a woman aged 45-65 years who had been exposed to COVID-19. Each CDR3 is given with its conserved first and last residue. Each record gives: J gene, clone size, D gene, V gene, CDR3 DNA, CDR3 protein. A D gene is named only where the DNA matches it firmly. Expanded clones are given a class, and other clones once, few, many or no size at all.

j_call: TRBJ1-4; clone_size: once; d_call: TRBD1; v_call: TRBV25-1; cdr3_nt: TGTGCCAGCAGTTCCGGGACAGGGGATGGAAAACTGTTTTTT; cdr3_aa: CASSSGTGDGKLFF
j_call: TRBJ2-3; clone_size: NA; d_call: NA; v_call: TRBV19; cdr3_nt: TGTGCCAGTAGTATTGGAGGGTCCAACACAGATACGCAGTATTTT; cdr3_aa: CASSIGGSNTDTQYF
j_call: TRBJ2-3; clone_size: NA; d_call: NA; v_call: TRBV2; cdr3_nt: TGTGCCAGCAGCCTCGTAGTAGACCCACGGGCAGATACGCAGTATTTT; cdr3_aa: CASSLVVDPRADTQYF
j_call: TRBJ1-4; clone_size: NA; d_call: TRBD1; v_call: TRBV6-5; cdr3_nt: TGTGCCAGCAGTTACTCCGGACAGGGTATGGGAAAACTGTTTTTT; cdr3_aa: CASSYSGQGMGKLFF
j_call: TRBJ1-2; clone_size: NA; d_call: NA; v_call: TRBV29-1; cdr3_nt: TGCAGCGTTGAAATCTATAGTTATGGCTACACCTTC; cdr3_aa: CSVEIYSYGYTF
j_call: TRBJ2-2; clone_size: NA; d_call: NA; v_call: TRBV10-3; cdr3_nt: TGTGCCGCAAGCACGACGAACACCGGGGAGCTGTTTTTT; cdr3_aa: CAASTTNTGELFF
j_call: TRBJ1-1; clone_size: once; d_call: NA; v_call: TRBV11-2; cdr3_nt: TGTGCCAGCAGCTTAGGTCGGGGTCTGGGGAGGCGATTAGCTTTCTTT; cdr3_aa: CASSLGRGLGRRLAFF
j_call: TRBJ1-2; clone_size: NA; d_call: TRBD1; v_call: TRBV14; cdr3_nt: TGTGCCAGCAGCCAAGATCGGAGGGGGCTCTATGGCTACACCTTC; cdr3_aa: CASSQDRRGLYGYTF
j_call: TRBJ1-2; clone_size: NA; d_call: TRBD1; v_call: TRBV7-2; cdr3_nt: TGTGCCAGCAGCGTAACAGGGGTCGGGGCTAACTATGGCTACACCTTC; cdr3_aa: CASSVTGVGANYGYTF
j_call: TRBJ1-3; clone_size: NA; d_call: TRBD1; v_call: TRBV2; cdr3_nt: TGTGCCAGCAGTCGGACAGGGGTAGACACCATATATTTT; cdr3_aa: CASSRTGVDTIYF
j_call: TRBJ1-2; clone_size: many; d_call: NA; v_call: TRBV9; cdr3_nt: TGTGCCAGCAGCGTAAAAGAGGCGGAGTTTAACTATGGCTACACCTTC; cdr3_aa: CASSVKEAEFNYGYTF
j_call: TRBJ1-2; clone_size: NA; d_call: TRBD1; v_call: TRBV5-5; cdr3_nt: TGTGCCAGCAGCTTGGATCGGGACAGCTTATTTAACTATGGCTACACCTTC; cdr3_aa: CASSLDRDSLFNYGYTF
j_call: TRBJ2-2; clone_size: NA; d_call: NA; v_call: TRBV5-1; cdr3_nt: TGCGCCAGCAGCCCCCGGTCAACAGGGACCCCCGGGGAGCTGTTTTTT; cdr3_aa: CASSPRSTGTPGELFF
j_call: TRBJ1-2; clone_size: NA; d_call: TRBD1; v_call: TRBV28; cdr3_nt: TGTGCCAGCAGTTTCGACAGGGACAGAGGCTACACCTTC; cdr3_aa: CASSFDRDRGYTF
j_call: TRBJ1-5; clone_size: NA; d_call: NA; v_call: TRBV19; cdr3_nt: TGTGCCAGCAACCCAGGGTTAAATCAGCCCCAGCATTTT; cdr3_aa: CASNPGLNQPQHF
j_call: TRBJ2-1; clone_size: NA; d_call: TRBD1; v_call: TRBV6-5; cdr3_nt: TGTGCCAGCAGTTACTCGGGACAGGGACTTGAGCAGTTCTTC; cdr3_aa: CASSYSGQGLEQFF
j_call: TRBJ2-2; clone_size: few; d_call: TRBD1; v_call: TRBV10-1; cdr3_nt: TGCGCCAGCAGTGACCCATACAGGGGGACCGGGGAGCTGTTTTTT; cdr3_aa: CASSDPYRGTGELFF
j_call: TRBJ2-5; clone_size: NA; d_call: NA; v_call: TRBV6-1; cdr3_nt: TGTGCCAGCAGTGCGGAGGGGGCCCACCGCCAAGAGACCCAGTACTTC; cdr3_aa: CASSAEGAHRQETQYF
j_call: TRBJ1-1; clone_size: NA; d_call: NA; v_call: TRBV5-1; cdr3_nt: TGCGCCAGCAGCTTGGGACTAAAAGAAGCTTTCTTT; cdr3_aa: CASSLGLKEAFF
j_call: TRBJ2-3; clone_size: NA; d_call: TRBD2; v_call: TRBV5-1; cdr3_nt: TGCGCCAGCAGCTTGGAGCGGGGGGGCAGCACAGATACGCAGTATTTT; cdr3_aa: CASSLERGGSTDTQYF
j_call: TRBJ1-2; clone_size: NA; d_call: NA; v_call: TRBV2; cdr3_nt: TGTGCCAGCAGCCCGGGGGGAGTCGGCGGCTACACCTTC; cdr3_aa: CASSPGGVGGYTF
j_call: TRBJ2-1; clone_size: NA; d_call: NA; v_call: TRBV7-9; cdr3_nt: TGTGCCAGCAGCCTCTCCAGAGGGCAGAATGAGCAGTTCTTC; cdr3_aa: CASSLSRGQNEQFF
j_call: TRBJ2-3; clone_size: NA; d_call: TRBD2; v_call: TRBV2; cdr3_nt: TGTGCCAGCAGCGGGACTAGCGGGGGGGCGGGCACAGATACGCAGTATTTT; cdr3_aa: CASSGTSGGAGTDTQYF
j_call: TRBJ1-2; clone_size: NA; d_call: NA; v_call: TRBV6-6; cdr3_nt: TGTGCCAGCAGTCCCCGGGACACTTTCTATGGCTACACCTTC; cdr3_aa: CASSPRDTFYGYTF
j_call: TRBJ2-6; clone_size: NA; d_call: TRBD1; v_call: TRBV29-1; cdr3_nt: TGCAGCGTTGGGACAGGCAACTCTGGGGCCAACGTCCTGACTTTC; cdr3_aa: CSVGTGNSGANVLTF
j_call: TRBJ1-2; clone_size: once; d_call: NA; v_call: TRBV7-2; cdr3_nt: TGTGCCAGCAGCTTACGCGGGCAGGCTCACCCTAACTATGGCTACACCTTC; cdr3_aa: CASSLRGQAHPNYGYTF
j_call: TRBJ2-3; clone_size: NA; d_call: NA; v_call: TRBV15; cdr3_nt: TGTGCCACCAGCAGAGATCTCTTCACAGATACGCAGTATTTT; cdr3_aa: CATSRDLFTDTQYF
j_call: TRBJ1-1; clone_size: NA; d_call: NA; v_call: TRBV10-3; cdr3_nt: TGTGCCATCAGCAAGGACAGAAACACTGAAGCTTTCTTT; cdr3_aa: CAISKDRNTEAFF
j_call: TRBJ2-2; clone_size: NA; d_call: NA; v_call: TRBV19; cdr3_nt: TGTGCCGGCTCGGACGGGACGAACACCGGGGAGCTGTTTTTT; cdr3_aa: CAGSDGTNTGELFF
j_call: TRBJ2-2; clone_size: few; d_call: NA; v_call: TRBV18; cdr3_nt: TGTGCCAGCTCAACAAACACCGGGGAGCTGTTTTTT; cdr3_aa: CASSTNTGELFF
j_call: TRBJ2-7; clone_size: NA; d_call: TRBD2; v_call: TRBV13; cdr3_nt: TGTGCCAGCAGCTTAGGGGTAGCGGGGGCGTACGAGCAGTACTTC; cdr3_aa: CASSLGVAGAYEQYF
j_call: TRBJ1-1; clone_size: NA; d_call: NA; v_call: TRBV9; cdr3_nt: TGTGCCAGCAGTTCCCCGCGAACTGAAGCTTTCTTT; cdr3_aa: CASSSPRTEAFF
j_call: TRBJ1-1; clone_size: NA; d_call: TRBD1; v_call: TRBV19; cdr3_nt: TGTGCCAGTAGTACCCTGGACAGGGGGCGGACTGAAGCTTTCTTT; cdr3_aa: CASSTLDRGRTEAFF
j_call: TRBJ1-5; clone_size: once; d_call: NA; v_call: TRBV19; cdr3_nt: TGTGCCAGTAGGCTAAACCGGGATCAGCCCCAGCATTTT; cdr3_aa: CASRLNRDQPQHF
j_call: TRBJ2-1; clone_size: once; d_call: TRBD2; v_call: TRBV20-1; cdr3_nt: TGCAGTGCTAGTAAAGCGGGGGGGCATAAGAATGAGCAGTTCTTC; cdr3_aa: CSASKAGGHKNEQFF
j_call: TRBJ1-3; clone_size: few; d_call: NA; v_call: TRBV6-5; cdr3_nt: TGTGCCAGCAGTCCACAGGGATACTCTGGAAACACCATATATTTT; cdr3_aa: CASSPQGYSGNTIYF
j_call: TRBJ2-4; clone_size: NA; d_call: NA; v_call: TRBV30; cdr3_nt: TGTGCCTGGAGTTCTCGGAACATTCAGTACTTC; cdr3_aa: CAWSSRNIQYF
j_call: TRBJ2-4; clone_size: NA; d_call: NA; v_call: TRBV13; cdr3_nt: TGTGCCAGCAGCTTAGGGCGGCTGACAAACATTCAGTACTTC; cdr3_aa: CASSLGRLTNIQYF
j_call: TRBJ1-3; clone_size: once; d_call: NA; v_call: TRBV12-2; cdr3_nt: TGTGCAAGTCGCTTAGTCAAGGGGGCTGGAAACACCATATATTTT; cdr3_aa: CASRLVKGAGNTIYF
j_call: TRBJ2-7; clone_size: NA; d_call: NA; v_call: TRBV5-1; cdr3_nt: TGCGCCAGCAGCATACAGGGTTACGAGCAGTACTTC; cdr3_aa: CASSIQGYEQYF